The next 18 T cell receptor beta chains were all read from a single sample in a study of blood T cell repertoires in COVID-19. Sequencing was performed with immunoSEQ multiplex PCR; in TCRdb, only in-frame clones are kept and a portion is missing. The data contain about 180,000 clones, 89% of them singletons. Sequencing was performed on PBMCs or T cells enriched from blood (not recorded which). The receptors here all came from a woman aged 40-49 years with acute COVID-19.

The rearrangement joins TRBV5-1 to TRBJ1-1, with D hard to call. Germline V CDR1 and CDR2: SGHRS, YFSETQ. The CDR3 loop spans 14 amino acids. V was pared by 0 bases and J by 1 base, with 7 bases between. The CDR3 coding sequence is TGCGCCAGCAGCTTGGGGGCCTCGAACACTGAAGCTTTCTTT. Translated, it gives CASSLGASNTEAFF. The full variable domain, with the rest looked up from reference TRBV5-1 and TRBJ1-1, is KAGVTQTPRYLIKTRGQQVTLSCSPISGHRSVSWYQQTPGQGLQFLFEYFSETQRNKGNFPGRFSGRQFSNSRSEMNVSTLELGDSALYLCASSLGASNTEAFFGQGTRLTVV.

V usage is TRBV5-4 and J usage is TRBJ2-5; D may be TRBD2 (7 bases). The germline V gene has CDR1 SGHNT and CDR2 YYREEE (reference sequence). Deletions cut 3 bases from V and 2 bases from J, with 20 bases between. The CDR3 has 17 residues. The CDR3 spells CASSYQWGLAVQETQYF. The DNA for the CDR3 is TGTGCCAGCAGCTACCAATGGGGGCTAGCGGTACAAGAGACCCAGTACTTC.

The chain couples TRBV19 to TRBJ2-1; D possibly corresponds to TRBD2 (7 bases). The CDR3 runs to 15 residues. The germline gives CDR1 LNHDA, CDR2 SQIVND (reference sequence). V was cut by 3 bases and J by 8 bases, with 17 bases left in between. The CDR3 nucleotides read TGTGCCAGTAGTATCCGGGGGGCAAGTCATTATGAGCAGTTCTTC. Translating gives CASSIRGASHYEQFF.

The CDR3 DNA follows: TGTGCCAGCAGCCAGTTCGACAGACCGAATAACTATGGCTACACCTTC. It codes for CASSQFDRPNNYGYTF. The gene calls are TRBV5-4 and TRBJ1-2, with D possibly matching TRBD1 (5 bases). With 4 bases removed from V and 1 base from J, the gap between germline ends came to 17 bases. The CDR3 contains 16 residues. Germline CDR1 is SGHNT and CDR2 is YYREEE (reference sequence).

This chain joins TRBV28 and TRBJ1-2; 11 nucleotides agree with TRBD1. In germline, CDR1 is MDHEN, CDR2 SYDVKM. J lost 4 bases, V lost 1 base, and 5 bases had no gene match. The CDR3 has 16 amino acids. This chain's CDR3 is CASSLYGTGGSYGYTF. CDR3 DNA: TGTGCCAGCAGTTTATATGGGACAGGGGGAAGCTATGGCTACACCTTC.

The V and J genes are TRBV29-1 and TRBJ2-7; 13 bases are shared with TRBD2. The CDR3 is made up of 15 amino acids. The trim removed 2 bases at V and 3 bases at J, leaving 4 bases unmatched. CDR1 and CDR2 from the germline V gene are SQVTM and ANQGSEA. In nucleotides, the CDR3 is TGCAGCGTTGAACTAGGACTAGCGGGAGTCTACGAGCAGTACTTC. Residues: CSVELGLAGVYEQYF.

This chain uses TRBV3-1 (or the pseudogene TRBV3-2) with TRBJ1-6; D ambiguous. Germline V gene data show CDR1 as LGHDT and CDR2 as YNNKEL (reference sequence). The V end was cut by 1 base, the J end by 6 bases, with 7 bases between. This CDR3 contains 14 residues. The DNA for the CDR3 is TGTGCCAGCAGCCAAGCAACAGTTAATTCACCCCTCCACTTT. It specifies CASSQATVNSPLHF.

The chain is built from TRBV3-1 (or the pseudogene TRBV3-2) and TRBJ2-5; tentatively, D is TRBD2 (5 bases). CDR3 length: 14 amino acids. CDR1 is LGHDT and CDR2 is YNNKEL in the germline V gene (reference sequence). Trimming took 4 bases from V and 4 from J, leaving 13 bases between them. CDR3 amino acids: CASSPRRSGETQYF. Here the CDR3 DNA reads TGTGCCAGCAGCCCCCGAAGGAGCGGAGAGACCCAGTACTTC.

This rearrangement joins TRBV5-1 to TRBJ2-2; tentatively, D is TRBD2 (5 bases). The CDR3 is 15 amino acids. V lost 0 bases, J lost 5 bases, and 11 bases lay in between. Germline loops: CDR1 SGHRS, CDR2 YFSETQ. CDR3 sequence: CASSLALADTGELFF. For the CDR3, the DNA is TGCGCCAGCAGCTTGGCGCTAGCAGATACCGGGGAGCTGTTTTTT.

The chain uses TRBV5-1 and TRBJ2-7; tentative D call: TRBD1 (5 bases). There are 13 residues in the CDR3. V gave up 5 bases and J gave up 1 base, with 10 bases separating them. Germline V lookup: CDR1 SGHRS, CDR2 YFSETQ. The CDR3 sequence: CASSTTDSYEQYF. Written as DNA, the CDR3 is TGCGCCAGCAGTACGACAGATTCCTACGAGCAGTACTTC.

The CDR3 is CASSIRGLAWTDTQYF. In nucleotides, the CDR3 is TGCGCCAGCAGCATACGAGGACTAGCGTGGACAGATACGCAGTATTTT. V and J are TRBV5-1 and TRBJ2-3; 9 bases line up with TRBD2. The CDR3 is 16 amino acids. Germline lookup yields CDR1 SGHRS and CDR2 YFSETQ. Losses at the gene ends were 4 bases for V and 3 bases for J; bases not matched to a gene: 9. The entire variable domain, with the rest obtained from reference TRBV5-1 and TRBJ2-3, is as follows: KAGVTQTPRYLIKTRGQQVTLSCSPISGHRSVSWYQQTPGQGLQFLFEYFSETQRNKGNFPGRFSGRQFSNSRSEMNVSTLELGDSALYLCASSIRGLAWTDTQYFGPGTRLTVL.

This rearrangement joins TRBV28 to TRBJ1-4; the match to TRBD1 covers 7 bases. This CDR3 is 12 amino acids long. The J segment lost 11 bases and the V segment lost 5 bases, leaving 5 bases of the junction unmatched. Germline V gives CDR1 MDHEN, CDR2 SYDVKM. CDR3: CASSHGTEKLFF. Written as DNA, the CDR3 is TGTGCCAGCAGTCACGGGACAGAGAAACTGTTTTTT. Combining the CDR3 with reference TRBV28 and TRBJ1-4 gives the whole variable domain DVKVTQSSRYLVKRTGEKVFLECVQDMDHENMFWYRQDPGLGLRLIYFSYDVKMKEKGDIPEGYSVSREKKERFSLILESASTNQTSMYLCASSHGTEKLFFGSGTQLSVL.

The rearrangement joins TRBV6-5 to TRBJ1-6, with TRBD1 identical over 9 bases. The CDR3 is 15 residues long. The germline gives CDR1 MNHEY, CDR2 SVGAGI. Trimming cost V 0 bases and J 7 bases; bases outside gene matches: 1. CDR3 sequence: CASSYSGQGNSPLHF. CDR3 coding DNA: TGTGCCAGCAGTTACTCGGGACAGGGAAATTCACCCCTCCACTTT.

The CDR3 sequence is CASSGTGITYEQYF. The CDR3 nucleotides are TGTGCCAGCAGTGGGACAGGAATTACCTACGAGCAGTACTTC. This chain connects TRBV2 to TRBJ2-7; 7 bases line up with TRBD1. The junction had 5 bases not matched to a gene; V was cut back by 4 bases and J by 2 bases. The CDR3 has 14 amino acids. CDR1 is SNHLY and CDR2 is FYNNEI in the germline V gene.

This clone appeared once. V and J are TRBV25-1 and TRBJ1-6; 9 nucleotides line up with TRBD1. Trimming took 4 bases from V and 4 from J; bases not matched to a gene: 5. The CDR3 length is 16 residues. Per germline, CDR1 MGHDK and CDR2 SYGVNS. CDR3 sequence: CASSAATGGYNSPLHF. CDR3 nucleotides: TGTGCCAGCAGTGCGGCGACAGGGGGATATAATTCACCCCTCCACTTT.

The chain is built from TRBV27 and TRBJ1-4, with no clear D. Deletions cut 6 bases from V and 2 bases from J, with 13 bases between. The CDR3 extends over 15 amino acids. The germline gives CDR1 MNHEY, CDR2 SMNVEV (reference sequence). In nucleotides, the CDR3 is TGTGCCAGCAGCCCATTTGGCAGTACTAATGAAAAACTGTTTTTT. Translation gives CASSPFGSTNEKLFF.

This clone has just one count. This rearrangement joins TRBV5-1 to TRBJ2-5; TRBD2 matches at 10 bases. CDR1 SGHRS and CDR2 YFSETQ come from the germline V gene. The CDR3 has 16 amino acids. V shed 6 bases, J shed 2 bases, and the junction held 10 bases outside the gene matches. CDR3 DNA sequence: TGCGCCAGCACTCCCGCCCCAGCGGGGGGGCAAGAGACCCAGTACTTC. Protein product: CASTPAPAGGQETQYF.

The chain has TRBV30 and TRBJ1-6, with D possibly matching TRBD1 (6 bases). Deletions cut 5 bases from V and 10 bases from J, with 18 bases between. The germline V gene encodes CDR1 GTSNPN and CDR2 SVGIG (reference sequence). The CDR3 runs to 14 residues. CDR3 nucleotides: TGTGCCTGGTCCCGGGCGGGGGCGAGCTCACCCCTCCACTTT. Encoded protein: CAWSRAGASSPLHF.